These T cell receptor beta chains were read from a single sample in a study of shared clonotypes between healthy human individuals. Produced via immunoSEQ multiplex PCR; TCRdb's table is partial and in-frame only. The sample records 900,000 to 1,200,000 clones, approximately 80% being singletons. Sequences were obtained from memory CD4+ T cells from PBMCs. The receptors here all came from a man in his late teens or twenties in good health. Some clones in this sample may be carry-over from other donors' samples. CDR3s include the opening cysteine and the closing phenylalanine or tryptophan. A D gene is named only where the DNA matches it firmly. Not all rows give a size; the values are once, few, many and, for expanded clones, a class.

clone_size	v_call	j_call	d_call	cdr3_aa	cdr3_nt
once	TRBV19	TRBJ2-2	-	CASSLFGVGNTGELFF	TGTGCCAGTAGCCTGTTTGGGGTGGGGAACACCGGGGAGCTGTTTTTT
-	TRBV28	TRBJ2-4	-	CASTSVAALAKNIQYF	TGTGCCAGCACCTCCGTAGCGGCCCTAGCCAAAAACATTCAGTACTTC
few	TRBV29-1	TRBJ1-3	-	CSVVGSHRSGNTIYF	TGCAGCGTTGTAGGCAGCCACCGCTCTGGAAACACCATATATTTT
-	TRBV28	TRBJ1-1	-	CASSFWRGGGTEAFF	TGTGCCAGCAGTTTCTGGCGGGGAGGGGGCACTGAAGCTTTCTTT
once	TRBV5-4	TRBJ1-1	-	CASSLAGREAFF	TGTGCCAGCAGCTTGGCCGGCCGAGAAGCTTTCTTT
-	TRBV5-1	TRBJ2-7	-	CASSQNTDSNEQYF	TGCGCCAGCAGCCAAAATACGGACAGTAACGAGCAGTACTTC
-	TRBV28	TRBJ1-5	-	CASSLAGGGQPQHF	TGTGCCAGCAGTTTAGCGGGGGGGGGTCAGCCCCAGCATTTT
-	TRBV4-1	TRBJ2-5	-	CASSQVGREETQYF	TGCGCCAGCAGCCAAGTTGGGCGGGAAGAGACCCAGTACTTC
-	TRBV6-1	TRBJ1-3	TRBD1	CASSLTGNSGNTIYF	TGTGCCAGCAGCCTGACAGGGAACTCTGGAAACACCATATATTTT
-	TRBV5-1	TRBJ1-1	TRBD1	CASSSSGTGGGRYTEAFF	TGCGCCAGCAGCTCCTCCGGGACAGGGGGCGGGAGGTACACTGAAGCTTTCTTT
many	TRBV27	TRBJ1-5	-	CASRPRVNSNQPQHF	TGTGCCAGCAGACCGAGGGTAAATAGCAATCAGCCCCAGCATTTT
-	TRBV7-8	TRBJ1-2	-	CASSLVSAGANYGYTF	TGTGCCAGCAGCTTAGTCTCGGCAGGAGCTAACTATGGCTACACCTTC
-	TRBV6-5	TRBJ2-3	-	CASRPGDGTDTQYF	TGTGCCAGCAGGCCTGGAGACGGCACAGATACGCAGTATTTT
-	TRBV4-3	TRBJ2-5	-	CASSQSWSAETQYF	TGCGCCAGCAGCCAATCATGGAGTGCGGAGACCCAGTACTTC
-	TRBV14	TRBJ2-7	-	CASSQYTGMTPYEQYF	TGTGCCAGCAGCCAATATACAGGGATGACACCCTACGAGCAGTACTTC
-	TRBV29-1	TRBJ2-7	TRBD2	CSVPLAGTYEQYF	TGCAGCGTACCTCTAGCGGGAACCTACGAGCAGTACTTC
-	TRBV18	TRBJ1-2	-	CASSPTEGEGNYGYTF	TGTGCCAGCTCACCAACGGAGGGGGAAGGAAACTATGGCTACACCTTC
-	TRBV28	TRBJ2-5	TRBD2	CASSLGGLAGGKETQYF	TGTGCCAGCAGTTTGGGGGGACTAGCGGGAGGAAAAGAGACCCAGTACTTC
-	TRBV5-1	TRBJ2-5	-	CASSSGVGETQYF	TGCGCCAGCAGCTCAGGGGTTGGAGAGACCCAGTACTTC
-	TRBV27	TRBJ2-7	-	CASSFLAREPYEQYF	TGTGCCAGCAGTTTCCTGGCCAGGGAACCCTACGAGCAGTACTTC
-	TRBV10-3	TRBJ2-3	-	CAISGAGPTDTQYF	TGTGCCATCAGTGGTGCGGGACCCACAGATACGCAGTATTTT
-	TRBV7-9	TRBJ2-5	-	CASSADPQGGWRVTQYF	TGTGCCAGCAGCGCGGACCCCCAGGGGGGATGGCGCGTTACCCAGTACTTC
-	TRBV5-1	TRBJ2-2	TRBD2	CASSLGAGAPTGELFF	TGCGCCAGCAGCTTGGGGGCGGGAGCCCCAACCGGGGAGCTGTTTTTT
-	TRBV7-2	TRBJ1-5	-	CASSLGQYSNQPQHF	TGTGCCAGCAGCTTAGGGCAGTATAGCAATCAGCCCCAGCATTTT
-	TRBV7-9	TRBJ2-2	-	CASSRSGNTGELFF	TGTGCCAGCAGCCGTAGCGGGAACACCGGGGAGCTGTTTTTT
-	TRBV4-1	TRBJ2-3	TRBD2	CASSQPGLAGGQKTDTQYF	TGCGCCAGCAGCCAGCCGGGACTAGCGGGAGGGCAGAAGACAGATACGCAGTATTTT
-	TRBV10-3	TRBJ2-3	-	CAISAGKGGEDTQYF	TGTGCCATCAGTGCCGGGAAGGGGGGAGAGGATACGCAGTATTTT
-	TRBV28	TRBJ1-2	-	CASNILGARSYGYTF	TGTGCCAGCAACATACTAGGGGCAAGGAGCTATGGCTACACCTTC
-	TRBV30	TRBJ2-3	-	CACMRWVTDTQYF	TGTGCCTGCATGCGCTGGGTCACAGATACGCAGTATTTT
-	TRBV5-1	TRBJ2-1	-	CASSFNVGGGDEQFF	TGCGCCAGCAGCTTTAATGTGGGAGGGGGCGATGAGCAGTTCTTC
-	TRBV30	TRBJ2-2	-	CAWSQSGGELFF	TGTGCCTGGAGTCAATCGGGGGGGGAGCTGTTTTTT
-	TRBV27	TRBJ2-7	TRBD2	CASSALAVSYEQYF	TGTGCCAGCAGTGCCCTAGCGGTCTCCTACGAGCAGTACTTC
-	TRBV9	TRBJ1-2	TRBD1	CASSTHGAGTGYGYTF	TGTGCCAGCAGCACTCACGGTGCCGGGACAGGCTATGGCTACACCTTC
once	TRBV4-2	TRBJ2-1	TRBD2	CASSQKLASSYNEQFF	TGTGCCAGCAGCCAAAAACTAGCGAGCTCCTACAATGAGCAGTTCTTC
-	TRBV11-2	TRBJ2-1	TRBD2	CASSPTSGSHGQGQFF	TGTGCCAGCAGCCCGACTAGCGGGAGCCACGGCCAAGGGCAGTTCTTC
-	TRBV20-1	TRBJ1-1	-	CSASRATEAFF	TGCAGTGCCTCCAGGGCCACTGAAGCTTTCTTT
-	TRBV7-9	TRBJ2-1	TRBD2	CAKASGSSYNEQFF	TGTGCCAAGGCTAGCGGGAGCTCCTACAATGAGCAGTTCTTC
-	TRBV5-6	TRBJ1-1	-	CASSFIGSRREAFF	TGTGCCAGCAGCTTCATTGGGTCACGCCGTGAAGCTTTCTTT
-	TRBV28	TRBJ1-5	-	CASRGEQAVVLNQPQHF	TGTGCCAGCAGGGGCGAACAGGCGGTAGTACTGAATCAGCCCCAGCATTTT
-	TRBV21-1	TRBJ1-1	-	CASSKGLTNTEAFF	TGTGCCAGCAGCAAAGGACTTACGAACACTGAAGCTTTCTTT
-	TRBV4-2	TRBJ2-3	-	CASSQGATDTQYF	TGTGCCAGCAGCCAAGGAGCCACAGATACGCAGTATTTT
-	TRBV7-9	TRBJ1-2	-	CASTREGPGYTF	TGTGCCAGCACCCGGGAGGGGCCGGGCTACACCTTC
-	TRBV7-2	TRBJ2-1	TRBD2	CASSLVPSGRAYNEQFF	TGTGCCAGCAGCTTAGTTCCCAGCGGGAGGGCCTACAATGAGCAGTTCTTC
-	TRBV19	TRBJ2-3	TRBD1	CASDRVIFPDTQYF	TGTGCCAGTGACAGGGTAATTTTCCCAGATACGCAGTATTTT
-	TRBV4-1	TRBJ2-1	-	CASSQGQVLNNEQFF	TGCGCCAGCAGCCAAGGACAGGTGCTAAACAATGAGCAGTTCTTC